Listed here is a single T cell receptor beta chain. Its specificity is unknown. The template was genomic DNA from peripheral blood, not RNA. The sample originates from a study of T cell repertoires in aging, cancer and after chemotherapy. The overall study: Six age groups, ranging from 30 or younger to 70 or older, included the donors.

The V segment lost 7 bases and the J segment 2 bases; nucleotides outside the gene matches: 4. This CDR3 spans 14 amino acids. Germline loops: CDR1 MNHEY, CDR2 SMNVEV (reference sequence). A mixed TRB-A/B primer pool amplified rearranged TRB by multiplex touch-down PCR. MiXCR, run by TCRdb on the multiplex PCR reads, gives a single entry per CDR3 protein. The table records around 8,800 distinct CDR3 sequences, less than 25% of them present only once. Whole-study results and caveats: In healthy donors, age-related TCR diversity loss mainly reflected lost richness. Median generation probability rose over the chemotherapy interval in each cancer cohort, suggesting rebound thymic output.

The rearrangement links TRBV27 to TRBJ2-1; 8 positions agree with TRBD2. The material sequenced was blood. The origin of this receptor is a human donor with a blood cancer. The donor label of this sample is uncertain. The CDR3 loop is CASTSSGPYNEQFF. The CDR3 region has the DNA TGTGCCAGCACCTCTAGCGGGCCCTACAATGAGCAGTTCTTC.